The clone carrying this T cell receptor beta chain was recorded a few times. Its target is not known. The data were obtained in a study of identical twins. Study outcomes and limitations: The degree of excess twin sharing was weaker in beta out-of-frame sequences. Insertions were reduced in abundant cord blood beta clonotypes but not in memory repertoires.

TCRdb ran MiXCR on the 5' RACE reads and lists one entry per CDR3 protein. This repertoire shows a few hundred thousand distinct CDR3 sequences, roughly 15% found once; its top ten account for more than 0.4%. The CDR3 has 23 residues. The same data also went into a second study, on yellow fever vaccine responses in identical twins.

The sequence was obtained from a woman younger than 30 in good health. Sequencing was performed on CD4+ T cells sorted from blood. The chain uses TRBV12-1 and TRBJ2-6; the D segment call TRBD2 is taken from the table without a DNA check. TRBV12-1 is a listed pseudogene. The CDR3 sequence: CASSPHPGRPGTYRSSGANVLTF. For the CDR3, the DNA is TGTGCCAGCAGCCCACATCCAGGCCGTCCCGGGACTTACCGGAGCTCTGGGGCCAACGTCCTGACTTTC.